This entry lists 2 T cell receptor beta chains sequenced from one sample in a study of blood T cell repertoires in COVID-19 (dated by TCRdb to 2019 to 2021). The library relied on the immunoSEQ multiplex PCR assay. TCRdb limited this immuneACCESS table to in-frame rearrangements with V and J called. A share of clones is missing; checked studies link under half to unresolved V genes, and the rest is unexplained. The sample table lists around 130,000 clones, around 83% of them with a count of one. The top ten hold 9.5% to 10% of the sample. The sequencing input was peripheral blood. These receptors were collected from a man aged 40-55 years with active or convalescent COVID-19.

The chain carries TRBV19 and TRBJ1-6; 8 bases align to TRBD1. Germline CDR1 LNHDA, CDR2 SQIVND (reference sequence). Trimming removed 6 bases from V and 4 bases from J; junction bases left unmatched: 14. This CDR3 spans 18 amino acids. CDR3 sequence reads: CASRTRGQGALYNSPLHF. In nucleotides, the CDR3 is TGTGCCAGTAGGACACGCGGACAGGGTGCGTTGTATAATTCACCCCTCCACTTT.

The chain recombines TRBV21-1 with TRBJ1-5. TRBV21-1 is marked as a pseudogene. The CDR3 covers 19 residues. The CDR3 DNA follows: TGTGCCAGCAGCGAGGCCGACGGGTCCTCCTCCGGGTCGAATCAGCCCCAGCATTTT. Translating it yields CASSEADGSSSGSNQPQHF.